This T cell receptor beta chain was recorded in a study of T cells in tuberculosis. Study-level findings and limits: Active tuberculosis TCR-alpha repertoires lay closer to GMM-specific TCRs than IGRA-negative controls, suggesting clonal expansion.

Regarding this clone: As yet, its antigen is unknown.

The J segment lost 1 base and the V segment lost 7 bases, leaving 6 bases of the junction unmatched. The germline CDR1 and CDR2 sequences are SQVTM and ANQGSEA. The CDR3 length is 13 residues. This sample's time point: new active TB diagnosis, blood taken before or within 7 days of starting treatment. Active tuberculosis patients were new diagnoses, HIV-seronegative, South African, and aged 18 years or older. Sequencing was performed with immunoSEQ multiplex PCR; in TCRdb, only in-frame clones are kept and a portion is missing. The sample holds about 33,000 clones, nearly 90% seen once. This TCR came from an adult with tuberculosis. Sequenced material: PBMCs, taken at tuberculosis diagnosis. The gene calls are TRBV29-1 and TRBJ1-1; 7 positions match TRBD1. CDR3 in amino acids: CSGTRDRNTEAFF. Here the CDR3 DNA reads TGCAGCGGAACCCGGGACAGGAACACTGAAGCTTTCTTT.